Listed here is a single T cell receptor (beta chain). No antigen is known for it. It was about 180 ng DNA, 25,000 to 35,000 T cell genomes, that sorted-subset replicate PCRs used. The protocol was immunoSEQ multiplex PCR, while the TCRdb copy is restricted to in-frame clones and leaves out a portion. The sample contains approximately 2,000,000 clones, just under 95% of which appear only once. These data are taken from a study of shared clonotypes between healthy human individuals. Study-wide findings and caveats: Naive subsets generally had larger estimated richness than memory subsets.

The naive CD8 fraction comprised CD45RO-negative cells positively selected for CCR7 and excluded terminally differentiated effector memory CD45RA+ cells. V lost 1 base to trimming and J lost 4 bases, with 18 bases between them. CDR3 length: 17 residues. Germline V gene lookup returns CDR1 MNHEY and CDR2 SMNVEV (reference sequence). Sequenced input: naive CD8+ T cells from PBMCs. The TCR was taken from a man younger than 35 in good health. Some clones in this sample may be carry-over from other donors' samples. This chain connects TRBV27 to TRBJ2-3; no definite D call. The CDR3 sequence is CASSLWWGGKIPDTQYF. The CDR3 DNA sequence: TGTGCCAGCAGTTTATGGTGGGGTGGGAAGATCCCAGATACGCAGTATTTT.